This T cell receptor (beta chain) was identified in a study of blood T cell repertoires in COVID-19. V trimming: 5 bases; J trimming: 4 bases; junction bases outside the gene matches: 10. CDR1 and CDR2 from the germline V gene are SGHDT and YYEEEE. This CDR3 is 15 amino acids long. Per the original data handling: Reference gene primer amplification gave estimated nucleated cell counts. Using immunoSEQ multiplex PCR, the repertoire was profiled, and TCRdb retains in-frame clones only, with some absent. V and J calls and clone size come straight from that table; D and trimming were deduced from the DNA. The repertoire includes over 20,000 clones, 80% to 95% of them detected once, and around 2.2% sits in the top ten.

The V gene is TRBV5-6, the J gene TRBJ1-2; 8 bases are a match to TRBD1. Sequenced: peripheral blood. This clonotype originated in a human donor in a cohort sampled during active COVID-19. The CDR3 DNA sequence: TGTGCCAGCAGTCCGACAGGGGACGGCCTCTATGGCTACACCTTC. Residues: CASSPTGDGLYGYTF.